One T cell receptor (beta chain) is described in this entry. Its target is unknown. After removal of 6 bases from V and 1 base from J, the junction contained 8 bases not matched to a gene. The CDR3 covers 17 residues. Germline CDR1 reads MDHEN; CDR2 reads SYDVKM. The study assayed approximately 100,000 TCR templates per sample. Repertoires were generated with immunoSEQ multiplex PCR, while TCRdb's copy carries only in-frame clones and drops some. The data hold about 50,000 clones, with 93% observed a single time. The data derive from a study of siplizumab effects on memory and regulatory T cells. Study results and limitations: Tregs that proliferated in siplizumab cultures did not have their suppressive function confirmed. Roughly 75-95% of dividing CD4+ or CD8+ clones were without an attributable naive or memory phenotype. A major contribution to the alloresponse seemed to be made by naive T cells, which seemed more diverse than memory cells.

The chain joins TRBV28 to TRBJ2-1, with TRBD2 matching over 11 bases. The receptor's source is a human donor in good health. The sequenced material came from CD8+ T cells sorted from blood. CDR3 protein: CASRVLAGGGSYNEQFF. CDR3 DNA sequence: TGTGCCAGCAGGGTCCTAGCGGGAGGTGGGTCCTACAATGAGCAGTTCTTC.